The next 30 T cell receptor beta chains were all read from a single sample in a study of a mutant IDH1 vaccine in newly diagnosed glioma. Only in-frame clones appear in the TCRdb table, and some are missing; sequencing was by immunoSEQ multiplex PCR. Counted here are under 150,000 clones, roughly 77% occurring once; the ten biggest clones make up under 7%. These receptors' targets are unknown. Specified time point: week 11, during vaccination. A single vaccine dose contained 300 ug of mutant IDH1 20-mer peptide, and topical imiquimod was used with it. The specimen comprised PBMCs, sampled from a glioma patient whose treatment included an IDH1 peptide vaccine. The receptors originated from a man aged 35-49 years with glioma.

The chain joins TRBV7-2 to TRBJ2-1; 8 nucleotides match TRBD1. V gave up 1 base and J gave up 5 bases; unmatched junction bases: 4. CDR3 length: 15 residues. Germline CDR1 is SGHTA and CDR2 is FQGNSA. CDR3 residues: CASSLDRGLNNEQFF. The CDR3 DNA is TGTGCCAGCAGCTTAGACAGGGGGTTAAACAATGAGCAGTTCTTC. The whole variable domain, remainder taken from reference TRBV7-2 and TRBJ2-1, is GAGVSQSPSNKVTEKGKDVELRCDPISGHTALYWYRQSLGQGLEFLIYFQGNSAPDKSGLPSDRFSAERTGGSVSTLTIQRTQQEDSAVYLCASSLDRGLNNEQFFGPGTRLTVL.

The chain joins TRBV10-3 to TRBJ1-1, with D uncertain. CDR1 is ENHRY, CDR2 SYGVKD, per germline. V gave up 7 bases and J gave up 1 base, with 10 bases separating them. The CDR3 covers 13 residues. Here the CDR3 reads CAITPAPNTEAFF. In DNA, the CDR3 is TGTGCCATCACTCCAGCCCCGAACACTGAAGCTTTCTTT.

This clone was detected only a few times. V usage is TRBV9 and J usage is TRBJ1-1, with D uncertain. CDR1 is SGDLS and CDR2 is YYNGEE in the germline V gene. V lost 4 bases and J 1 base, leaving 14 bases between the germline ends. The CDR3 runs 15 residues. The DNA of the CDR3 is TGTGCCAGCAGCCACGAGGGCCTGGAGAACACTGAAGCTTTCTTT. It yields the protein CASSHEGLENTEAFF.

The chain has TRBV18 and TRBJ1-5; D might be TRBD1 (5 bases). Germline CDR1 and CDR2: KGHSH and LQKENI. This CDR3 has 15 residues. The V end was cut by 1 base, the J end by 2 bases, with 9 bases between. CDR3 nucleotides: TGTGCCAGCTCACCACTGGCAGGGCGCAATCAGCCCCAGCATTTT. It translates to CASSPLAGRNQPQHF.

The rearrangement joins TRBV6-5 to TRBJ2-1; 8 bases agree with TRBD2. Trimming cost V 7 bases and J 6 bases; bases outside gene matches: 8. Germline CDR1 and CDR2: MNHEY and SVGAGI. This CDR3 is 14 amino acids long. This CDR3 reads CASTPGLAPNEQFF. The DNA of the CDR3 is TGTGCCAGCACTCCTGGACTAGCCCCCAATGAGCAGTTCTTC.

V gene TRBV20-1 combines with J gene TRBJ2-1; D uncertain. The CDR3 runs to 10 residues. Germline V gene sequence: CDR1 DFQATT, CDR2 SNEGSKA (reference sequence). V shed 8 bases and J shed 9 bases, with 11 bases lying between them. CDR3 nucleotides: TGCAGTTGGGGTGTTGTTGAGCAGTTCTTC. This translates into CSWGVVEQFF.

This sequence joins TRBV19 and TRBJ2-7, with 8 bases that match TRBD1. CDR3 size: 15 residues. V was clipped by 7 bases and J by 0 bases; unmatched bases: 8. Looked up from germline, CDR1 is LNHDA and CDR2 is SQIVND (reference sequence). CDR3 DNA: TGTGCCAGTACCCTGAGGGGGACAGGCTCCTACGAGCAGTACTTC. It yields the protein CASTLRGTGSYEQYF.

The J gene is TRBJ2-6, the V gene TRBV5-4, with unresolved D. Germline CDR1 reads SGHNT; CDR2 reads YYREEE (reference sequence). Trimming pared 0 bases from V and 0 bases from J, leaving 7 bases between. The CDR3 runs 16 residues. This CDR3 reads CASSLGTPSGANVLTF. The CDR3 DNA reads TGTGCCAGCAGCTTGGGTACCCCCTCTGGGGCCAACGTCCTGACTTTC.

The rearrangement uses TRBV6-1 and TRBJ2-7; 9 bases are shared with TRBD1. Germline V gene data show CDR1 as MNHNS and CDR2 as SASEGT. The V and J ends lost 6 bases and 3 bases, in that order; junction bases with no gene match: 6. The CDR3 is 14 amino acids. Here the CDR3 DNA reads TGTGCCAGCAGGTTTCCGGGACAGGGCTACGAGCAGTACTTC. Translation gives CASRFPGQGYEQYF.

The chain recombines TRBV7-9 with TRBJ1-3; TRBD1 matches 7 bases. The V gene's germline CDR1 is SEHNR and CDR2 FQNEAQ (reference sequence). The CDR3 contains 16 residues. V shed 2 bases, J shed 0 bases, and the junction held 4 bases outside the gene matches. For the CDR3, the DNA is TGTGCCAGCAGCTTACCCGCAGGGGGCTCTGGAAACACCATATATTTT. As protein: CASSLPAGGSGNTIYF.

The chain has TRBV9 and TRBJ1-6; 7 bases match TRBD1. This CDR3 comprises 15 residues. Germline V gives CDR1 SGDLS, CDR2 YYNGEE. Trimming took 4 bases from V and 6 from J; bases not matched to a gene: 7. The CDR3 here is CASSTRQGLNSPLHF. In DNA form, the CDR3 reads TGTGCCAGCAGCACCCGACAGGGCCTTAATTCACCCCTCCACTTT.

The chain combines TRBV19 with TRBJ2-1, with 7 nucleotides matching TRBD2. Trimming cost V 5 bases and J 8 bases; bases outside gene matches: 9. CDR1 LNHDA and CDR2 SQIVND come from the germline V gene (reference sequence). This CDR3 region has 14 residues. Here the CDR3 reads CASSRLAASDEQFF. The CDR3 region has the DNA TGTGCCAGTAGTCGCCTAGCGGCCTCAGATGAGCAGTTCTTC.

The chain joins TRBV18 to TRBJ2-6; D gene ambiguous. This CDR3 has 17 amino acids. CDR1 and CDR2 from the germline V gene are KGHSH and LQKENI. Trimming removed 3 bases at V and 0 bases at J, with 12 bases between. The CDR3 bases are TGTGCCAGCTCACCGTTTCGGGTGAACTCTGGGGCCAACGTCCTGACTTTC. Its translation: CASSPFRVNSGANVLTF.

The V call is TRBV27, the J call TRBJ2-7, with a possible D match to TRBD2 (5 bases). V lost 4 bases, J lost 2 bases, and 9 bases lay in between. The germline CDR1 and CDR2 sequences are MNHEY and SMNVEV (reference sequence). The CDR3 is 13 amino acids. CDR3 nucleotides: TGTGCCAGCAGTTACAGAGGGCCCTACGAGCAGTACTTC. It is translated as CASSYRGPYEQYF.

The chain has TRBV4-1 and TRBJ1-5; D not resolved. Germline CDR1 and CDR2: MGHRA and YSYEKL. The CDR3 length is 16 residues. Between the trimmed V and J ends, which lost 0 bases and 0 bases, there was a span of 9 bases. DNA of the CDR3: TGCGCCAGCAGCCAAGATCCCGGTAATAGCAATCAGCCCCAGCATTTT. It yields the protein CASSQDPGNSNQPQHF.

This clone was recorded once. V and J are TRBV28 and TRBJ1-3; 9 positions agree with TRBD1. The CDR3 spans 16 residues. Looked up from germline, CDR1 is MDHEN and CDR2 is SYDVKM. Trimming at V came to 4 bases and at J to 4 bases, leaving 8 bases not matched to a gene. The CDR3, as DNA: TGTGCCAGCAGTTCCCTCCGGGACAGGGTAGGAAACACCATATATTTT. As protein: CASSSLRDRVGNTIYF.

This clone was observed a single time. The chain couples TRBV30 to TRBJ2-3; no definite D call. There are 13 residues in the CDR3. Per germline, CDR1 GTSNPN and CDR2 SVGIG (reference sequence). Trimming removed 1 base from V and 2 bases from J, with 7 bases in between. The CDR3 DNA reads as TGTGCCTGGAGTGATGCGTCCACAGATACGCAGTATTTT. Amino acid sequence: CAWSDASTDTQYF. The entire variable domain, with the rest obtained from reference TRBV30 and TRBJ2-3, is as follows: SQTIHQWPATLVQPVGSPLSLECTVEGTSNPNLYWYRQAAGRGLQLLFYSVGIGQISSEVPQNLSASRPQDRQFILSSKKLLLSDSGFYLCAWSDASTDTQYFGPGTRLTVL.

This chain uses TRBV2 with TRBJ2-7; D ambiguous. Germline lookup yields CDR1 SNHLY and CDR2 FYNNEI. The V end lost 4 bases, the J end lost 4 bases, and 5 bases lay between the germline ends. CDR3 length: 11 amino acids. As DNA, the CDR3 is TGTGCCAGCAGTGGTGGGTACGAGCAGTACTTC. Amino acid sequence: CASSGGYEQYF.

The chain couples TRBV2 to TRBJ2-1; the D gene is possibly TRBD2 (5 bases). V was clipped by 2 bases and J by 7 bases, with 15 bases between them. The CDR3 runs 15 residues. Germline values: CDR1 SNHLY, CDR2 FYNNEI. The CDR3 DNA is TGTGCCAGCAGTGAAAGTAGCGTTTTTAGGAATGAGCAGTTCTTC. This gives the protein CASSESSVFRNEQFF.

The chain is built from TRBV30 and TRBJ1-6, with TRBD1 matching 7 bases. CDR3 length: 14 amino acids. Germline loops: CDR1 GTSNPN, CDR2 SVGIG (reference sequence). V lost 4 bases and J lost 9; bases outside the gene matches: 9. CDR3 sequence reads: CAWKTGTARSPLHF. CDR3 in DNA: TGTGCCTGGAAAACCGGGACAGCGCGTTCACCCCTCCACTTT.

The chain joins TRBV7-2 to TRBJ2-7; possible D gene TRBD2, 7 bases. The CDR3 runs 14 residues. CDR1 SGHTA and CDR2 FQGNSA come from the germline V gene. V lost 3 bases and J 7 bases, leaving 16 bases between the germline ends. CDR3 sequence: CASSLLGGGGEQYF. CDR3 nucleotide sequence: TGTGCCAGCAGCTTGCTGGGAGGGGGGGGTGAGCAGTACTTC. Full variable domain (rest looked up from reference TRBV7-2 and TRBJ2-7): GAGVSQSPSNKVTEKGKDVELRCDPISGHTALYWYRQSLGQGLEFLIYFQGNSAPDKSGLPSDRFSAERTGGSVSTLTIQRTQQEDSAVYLCASSLLGGGGEQYFGPGTRLTVT.

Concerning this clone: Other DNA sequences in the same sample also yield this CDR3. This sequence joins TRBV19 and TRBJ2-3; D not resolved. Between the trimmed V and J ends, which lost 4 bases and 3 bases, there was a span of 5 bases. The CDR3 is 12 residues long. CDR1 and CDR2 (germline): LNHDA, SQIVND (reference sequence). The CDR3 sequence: CASSTSTDTQYF. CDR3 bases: TGTGCCAGTAGTACGTCGACAGATACGCAGTATTTT.

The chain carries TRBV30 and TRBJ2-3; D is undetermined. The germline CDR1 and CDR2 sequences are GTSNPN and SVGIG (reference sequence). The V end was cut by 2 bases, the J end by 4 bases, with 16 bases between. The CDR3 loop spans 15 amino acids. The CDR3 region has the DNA TGTGCCTGGAGTCCTTACCCGGACCTGGCAGATACGCAGTATTTT. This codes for CAWSPYPDLADTQYF.

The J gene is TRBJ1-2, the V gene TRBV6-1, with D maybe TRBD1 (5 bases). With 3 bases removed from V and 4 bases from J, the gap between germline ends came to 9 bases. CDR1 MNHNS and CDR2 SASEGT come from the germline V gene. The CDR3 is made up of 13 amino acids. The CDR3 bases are TGTGCCAGCAGTGACAGGGACCGCTATGGCTACACCTTC. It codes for CASSDRDRYGYTF.

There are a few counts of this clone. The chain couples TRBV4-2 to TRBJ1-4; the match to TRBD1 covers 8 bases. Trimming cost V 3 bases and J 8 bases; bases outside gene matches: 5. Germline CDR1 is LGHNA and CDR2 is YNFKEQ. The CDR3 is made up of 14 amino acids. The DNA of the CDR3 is TGTGCCAGCAGCCACGGACAGGGAGAGGAAAAACTGTTTTTT. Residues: CASSHGQGEEKLFF.

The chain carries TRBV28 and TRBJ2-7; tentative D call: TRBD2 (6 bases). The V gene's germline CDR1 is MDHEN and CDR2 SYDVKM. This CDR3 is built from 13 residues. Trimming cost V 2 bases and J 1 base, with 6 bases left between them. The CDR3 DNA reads TGTGCCAGCAGTTTAGGGGGGTCCTACGAGCAGTACTTC. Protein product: CASSLGGSYEQYF.

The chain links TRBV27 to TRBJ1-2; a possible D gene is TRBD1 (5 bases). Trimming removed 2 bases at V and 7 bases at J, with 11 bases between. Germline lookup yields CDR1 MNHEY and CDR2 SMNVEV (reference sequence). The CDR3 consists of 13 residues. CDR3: CASSLGGSAGYTF. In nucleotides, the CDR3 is TGTGCCAGCAGTTTAGGGGGGTCGGCTGGCTACACCTTC.

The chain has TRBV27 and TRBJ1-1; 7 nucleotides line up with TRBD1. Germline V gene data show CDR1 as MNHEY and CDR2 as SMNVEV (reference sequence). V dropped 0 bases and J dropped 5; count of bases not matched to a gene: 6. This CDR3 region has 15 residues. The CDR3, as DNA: TGTGCCAGCAGTTTATCCGGCAGGGGGGGTACTGAAGCTTTCTTT. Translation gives CASSLSGRGGTEAFF.

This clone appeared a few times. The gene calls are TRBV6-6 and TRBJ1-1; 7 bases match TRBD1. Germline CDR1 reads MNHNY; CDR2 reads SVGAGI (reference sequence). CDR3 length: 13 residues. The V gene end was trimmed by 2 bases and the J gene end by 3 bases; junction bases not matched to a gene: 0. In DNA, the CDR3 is TGTGCCAGCAGTTACGGGACAGACACTGAAGCTTTCTTT. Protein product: CASSYGTDTEAFF.

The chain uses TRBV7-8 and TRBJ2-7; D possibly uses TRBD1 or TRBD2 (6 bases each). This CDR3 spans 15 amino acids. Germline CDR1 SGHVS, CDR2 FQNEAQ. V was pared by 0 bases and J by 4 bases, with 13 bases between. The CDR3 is CASSLAGGAPYEQYF. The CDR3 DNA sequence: TGTGCCAGCAGCTTAGCGGGGGGCGCTCCTTACGAGCAGTACTTC.